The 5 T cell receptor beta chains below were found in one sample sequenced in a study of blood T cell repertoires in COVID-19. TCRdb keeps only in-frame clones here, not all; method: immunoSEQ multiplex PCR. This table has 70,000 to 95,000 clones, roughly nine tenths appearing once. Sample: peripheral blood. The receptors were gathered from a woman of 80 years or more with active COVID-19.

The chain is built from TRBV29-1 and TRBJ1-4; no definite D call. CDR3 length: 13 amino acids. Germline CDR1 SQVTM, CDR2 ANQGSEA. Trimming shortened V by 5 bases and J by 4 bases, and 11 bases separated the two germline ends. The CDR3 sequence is CSVMRQLNEKLFF. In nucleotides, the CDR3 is TGCAGCGTTATGAGGCAACTTAATGAAAAACTGTTTTTT. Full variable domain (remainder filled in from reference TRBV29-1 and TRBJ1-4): SAVISQKPSRDICQRGTSLTIQCQVDSQVTMMFWYRQQPGQSLTLIATANQGSEATYESGFVIDKFPISRPNLTFSTLTVSNMSPEDSSIYLCSVMRQLNEKLFFGSGTQLSVL.

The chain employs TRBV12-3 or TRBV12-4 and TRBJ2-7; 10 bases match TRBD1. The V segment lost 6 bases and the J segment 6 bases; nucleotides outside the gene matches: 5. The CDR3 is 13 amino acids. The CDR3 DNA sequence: TGTGCCAGCAGCAGGGGACAGGGGTTCGAGCAGTACTTC. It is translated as CASSRGQGFEQYF.

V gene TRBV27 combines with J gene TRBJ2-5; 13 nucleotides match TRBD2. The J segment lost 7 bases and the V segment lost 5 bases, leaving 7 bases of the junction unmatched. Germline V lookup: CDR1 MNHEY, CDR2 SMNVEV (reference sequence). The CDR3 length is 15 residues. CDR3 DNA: TGTGCCAGCAGTCCGCGGACTAGCGGGAGTTGGACCCAGTACTTC. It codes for CASSPRTSGSWTQYF.

CDR3: CASSQGGPKGYGYTF. The DNA of the CDR3 is TGTGCCAGCAGCCAAGGGGGGCCTAAGGGCTATGGCTACACCTTC. This rearrangement joins TRBV3-1 (or the pseudogene TRBV3-2) to TRBJ1-2; tentative D call: TRBD1 (6 bases). The CDR3 spans 15 residues. Germline values: CDR1 LGHDT, CDR2 YNNKEL (reference sequence). Trimming stripped 1 base from V and 4 bases from J, with 13 bases between.

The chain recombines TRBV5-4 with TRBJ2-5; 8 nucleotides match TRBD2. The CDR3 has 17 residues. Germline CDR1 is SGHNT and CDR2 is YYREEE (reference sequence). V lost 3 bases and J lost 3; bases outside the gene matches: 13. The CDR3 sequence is CASSSWFRLANEETQYF. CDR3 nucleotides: TGTGCCAGCAGCTCCTGGTTTCGACTAGCGAACGAAGAGACCCAGTACTTC. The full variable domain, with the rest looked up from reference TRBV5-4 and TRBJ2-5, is ETGVTQSPTHLIKTRGQQVTLRCSSQSGHNTVSWYQQALGQGPQFIFQYYREEENGRGNFPPRFSGLQFPNYSSELNVNALELDDSALYLCASSSWFRLANEETQYFGPGTRLLVL.